A single TCR beta chain is shown here with its context. This sample was included in a study of blood T cell repertoires in COVID-19. Original handling: It was from reference gene primer amplification that nucleated cell counts were estimated. TCRdb's table, derived via immunoSEQ multiplex PCR, lists solely in-frame clones and lacks some. V, J and clone size are those of that table, while D and trimming were read from the DNA. This repertoire shows hundreds of thousands of clones, 70% to 90% found once; its top ten account for approximately 0.3%. CDR1 is MRHNA and CDR2 is SNTAGT in the germline V gene. The CDR3 loop spans 13 amino acids. V lost 2 bases and J 2 bases, leaving 6 bases between the germline ends.

The TCR sequence derives from a woman aged 18-29 years with acute or convalescent COVID-19. Sample: peripheral blood. The V and J genes are TRBV6-4 and TRBJ1-2; maybe TRBD1 (5 bases). CDR3 sequence (DNA): TGTGCCAGCAGTGACGGGGGGAACTATGGCTACACCTTC. Translating gives CASSDGGNYGYTF.